This TCR beta chain was recorded in a study of blood T cell repertoires in COVID-19. Germline CDR1 and CDR2: MGHRA and YSYEKL. The CDR3 runs to 15 residues. Losses at the gene ends were 1 base for V and 3 bases for J; bases not matched to a gene: 3. Generated by immunoSEQ multiplex PCR, the TCRdb table keeps only in-frame clones and is missing some. Of 100,000 to 150,000 clones detected, 65% to 90% appear once; the ten largest clones hold around 27%. This receptor was obtained from a woman at least 80 years old with acute or convalescent COVID-19. Sequencing was performed on peripheral blood. The rearrangement uses TRBV4-1 and TRBJ2-1; 7 bases agree with TRBD1. The CDR3: CASSQVRGFYNEQFF. DNA for the CDR3: TGCGCCAGCAGCCAAGTCAGGGGGTTCTACAATGAGCAGTTCTTC.